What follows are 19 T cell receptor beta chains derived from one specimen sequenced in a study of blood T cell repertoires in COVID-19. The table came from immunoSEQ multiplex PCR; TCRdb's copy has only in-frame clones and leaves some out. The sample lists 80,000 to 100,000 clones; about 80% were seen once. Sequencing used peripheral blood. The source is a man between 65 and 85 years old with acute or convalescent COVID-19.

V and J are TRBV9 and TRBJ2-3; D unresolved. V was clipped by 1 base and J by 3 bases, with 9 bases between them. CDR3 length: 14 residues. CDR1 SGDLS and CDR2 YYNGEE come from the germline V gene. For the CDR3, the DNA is TGTGCCAGCAGCGTAAGCGTGTTAACAGATACGCAGTATTTT. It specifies CASSVSVLTDTQYF.

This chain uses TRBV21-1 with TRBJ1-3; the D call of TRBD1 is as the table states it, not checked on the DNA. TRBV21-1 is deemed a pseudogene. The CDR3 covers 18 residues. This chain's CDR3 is CASSKGQVLPRLGNTIYF. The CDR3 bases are TGTGCCAGCAGCAAAGGGCAGGTCCTACCTCGTCTGGGAAACACCATATATTTT.

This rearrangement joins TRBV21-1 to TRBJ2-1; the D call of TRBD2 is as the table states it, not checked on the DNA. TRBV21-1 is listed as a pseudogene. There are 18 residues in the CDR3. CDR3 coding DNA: TGTGCCAGCAGCTCCTCTCCGGGACTAGCGGGAGTCTACAATGAGCAGTTCTTC. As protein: CASSSSPGLAGVYNEQFF.

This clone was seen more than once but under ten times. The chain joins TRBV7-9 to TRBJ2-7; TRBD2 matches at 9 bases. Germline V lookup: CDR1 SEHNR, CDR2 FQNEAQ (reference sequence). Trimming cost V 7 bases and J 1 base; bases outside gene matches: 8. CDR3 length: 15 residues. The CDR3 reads CASTKDSGRSYEQYF. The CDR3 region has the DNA TGTGCCAGCACCAAGGACAGCGGGAGGTCCTACGAGCAGTACTTC.

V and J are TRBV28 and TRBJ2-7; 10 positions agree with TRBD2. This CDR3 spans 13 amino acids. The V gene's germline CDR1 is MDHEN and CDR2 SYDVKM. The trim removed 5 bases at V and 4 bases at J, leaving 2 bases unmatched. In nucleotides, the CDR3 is TGTGCCAGCAGTAATAGCGGGAGGTACGAGCAGTACTTC. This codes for CASSNSGRYEQYF.

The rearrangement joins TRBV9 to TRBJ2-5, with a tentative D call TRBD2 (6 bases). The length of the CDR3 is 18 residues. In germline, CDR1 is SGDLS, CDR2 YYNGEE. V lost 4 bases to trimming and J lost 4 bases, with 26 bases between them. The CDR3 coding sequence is TGTGCCAGCAGCTCCCAACCCGGGACTGACCATGGGTTAGAGACCCAGTACTTC. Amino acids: CASSSQPGTDHGLETQYF.

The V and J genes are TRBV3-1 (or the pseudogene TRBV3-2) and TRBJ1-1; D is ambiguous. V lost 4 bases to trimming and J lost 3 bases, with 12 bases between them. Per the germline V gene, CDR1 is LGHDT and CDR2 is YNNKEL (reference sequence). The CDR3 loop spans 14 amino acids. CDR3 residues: CASSRPSMDTEAFF. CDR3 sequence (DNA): TGTGCCAGCAGCCGCCCTAGTATGGACACTGAAGCTTTCTTT.

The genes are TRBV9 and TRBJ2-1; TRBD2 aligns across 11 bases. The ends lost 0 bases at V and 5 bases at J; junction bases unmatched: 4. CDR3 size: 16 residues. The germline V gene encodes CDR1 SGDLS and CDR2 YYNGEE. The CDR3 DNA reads TGTGCCAGCAGCGTAGCGGGGACTAGCGGAAACAATGAGCAGTTCTTC. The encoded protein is CASSVAGTSGNNEQFF.

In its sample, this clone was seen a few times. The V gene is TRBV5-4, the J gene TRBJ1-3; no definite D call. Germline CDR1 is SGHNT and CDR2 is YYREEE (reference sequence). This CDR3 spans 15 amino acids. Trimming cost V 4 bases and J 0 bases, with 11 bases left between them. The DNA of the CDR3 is TGTGCCAGCAGCAACAGACGGAACTCTGGAAACACCATATATTTT. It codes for CASSNRRNSGNTIYF.

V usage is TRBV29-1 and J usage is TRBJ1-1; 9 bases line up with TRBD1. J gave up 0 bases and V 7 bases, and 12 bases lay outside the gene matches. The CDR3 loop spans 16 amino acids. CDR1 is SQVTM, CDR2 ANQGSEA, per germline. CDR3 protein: CSGLQGAGAVNTEAFF. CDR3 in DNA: TGCAGCGGTTTACAGGGGGCCGGGGCGGTGAACACTGAAGCTTTCTTT.

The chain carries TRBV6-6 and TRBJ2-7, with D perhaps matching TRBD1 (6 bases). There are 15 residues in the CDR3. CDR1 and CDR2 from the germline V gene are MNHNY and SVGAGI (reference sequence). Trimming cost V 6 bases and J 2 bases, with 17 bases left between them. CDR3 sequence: CASRPNRDVPYEQYF. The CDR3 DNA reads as TGTGCCAGCAGACCCAACAGGGACGTACCCTACGAGCAGTACTTC.

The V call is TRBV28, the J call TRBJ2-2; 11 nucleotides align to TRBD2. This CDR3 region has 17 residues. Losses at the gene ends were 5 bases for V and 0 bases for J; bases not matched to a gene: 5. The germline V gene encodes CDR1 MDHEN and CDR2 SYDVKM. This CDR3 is CASSTVGLAANTGELFF. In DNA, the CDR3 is TGTGCCAGCAGTACTGTGGGACTAGCGGCGAACACCGGGGAGCTGTTTTTT.

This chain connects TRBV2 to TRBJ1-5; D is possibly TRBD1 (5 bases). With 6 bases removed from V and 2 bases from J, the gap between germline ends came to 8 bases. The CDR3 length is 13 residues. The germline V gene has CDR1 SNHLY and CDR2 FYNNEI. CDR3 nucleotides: TGTGCCAGCAGGGACAACGGCAATCAGCCCCAGCATTTT. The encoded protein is CASRDNGNQPQHF.

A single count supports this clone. The CDR3 reads CASSSGTATYNEQFF. CDR3 coding DNA: TGTGCCAGCAGCTCCGGGACAGCCACCTACAATGAGCAGTTCTTC. The chain uses TRBV11-3 and TRBJ2-1, with 7 bases matching TRBD1. This CDR3 has 15 residues. CDR1 SGHNT and CDR2 YENEEA come from the germline V gene. V shed 4 bases, J shed 2 bases, and the junction held 5 bases outside the gene matches.

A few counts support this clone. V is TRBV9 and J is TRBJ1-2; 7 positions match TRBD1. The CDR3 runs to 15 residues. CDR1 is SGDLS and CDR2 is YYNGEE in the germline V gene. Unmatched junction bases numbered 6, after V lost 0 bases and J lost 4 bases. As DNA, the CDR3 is TGTGCCAGCAGCGTAGGCCCAGGGGGTGGCTATGGCTACACCTTC. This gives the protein CASSVGPGGGYGYTF.

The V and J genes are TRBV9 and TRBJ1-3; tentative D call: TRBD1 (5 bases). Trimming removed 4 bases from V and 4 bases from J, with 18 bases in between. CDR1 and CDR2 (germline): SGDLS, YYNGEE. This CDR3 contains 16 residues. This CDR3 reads CASSPRGGGSGNTIYF. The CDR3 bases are TGTGCCAGCAGCCCCAGAGGCGGGGGATCAGGAAACACCATATATTTT.

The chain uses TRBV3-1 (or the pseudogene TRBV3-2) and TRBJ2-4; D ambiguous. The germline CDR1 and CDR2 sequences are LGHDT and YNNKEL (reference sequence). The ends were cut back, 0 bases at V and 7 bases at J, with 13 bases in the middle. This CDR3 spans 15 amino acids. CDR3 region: CASSQDRWLVNIQYF. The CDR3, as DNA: TGTGCCAGCAGCCAAGATAGGTGGCTAGTTAACATTCAGTACTTC.

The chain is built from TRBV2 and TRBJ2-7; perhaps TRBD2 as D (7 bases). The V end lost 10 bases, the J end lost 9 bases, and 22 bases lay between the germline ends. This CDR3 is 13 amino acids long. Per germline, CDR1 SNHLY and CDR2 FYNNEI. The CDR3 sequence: CATKGGASVGQYF. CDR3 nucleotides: TGTGCCACCAAAGGGGGGGCGTCAGTCGGGCAGTACTTC.

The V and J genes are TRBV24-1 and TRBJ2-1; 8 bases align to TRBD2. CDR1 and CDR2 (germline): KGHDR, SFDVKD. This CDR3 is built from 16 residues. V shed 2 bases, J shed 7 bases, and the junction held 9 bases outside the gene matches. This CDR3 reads CATSDYGGGRRNEQFF. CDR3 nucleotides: TGTGCCACCAGTGATTACGGGGGCGGGAGGCGGAATGAGCAGTTCTTC.